This TCR beta chain was observed in a study of beta chain features in type 1 diabetes. Study outcomes and limitations: Diminished insertions and augmented deletions at VDJ junctions characterized type 1 diabetes patients. In every one of the four CD4+ subsets, TCRB CDR3s were moderately but significantly shorter in Type 1 diabetes patients.

The table lists this clone with a few counts. The antigen is unknown. Cells sorted by CD45RO/CCR7/CD25/CD127/CD95/CD27 comprised CD4+ naive, central memory, regulatory and stem cell-like memory cells. All of the isolated RNA was reverse transcribed, so expressed TCRB transcripts were sequenced. Each sample of naive, central memory or regulatory T cells had, on average, about 3.57 million reads. TCRdb's table, derived via immunoSEQ multiplex PCR, lists solely in-frame clones and lacks some. The sample records hundreds of thousands of clones, roughly a sixth being singletons. Trimming removed 6 bases at V and 7 bases at J, with 22 bases between. This CDR3 comprises 15 residues. CDR1 SGHRS and CDR2 YFSETQ come from the germline V gene.

The specimen sequenced was naive CD4+ T cells from blood. The source is a man aged 18 to 30 in good health. This chain links TRBV5-1 with TRBJ1-2, with D possibly matching TRBD1 (5 bases). CDR3 amino acids: CASIVAPGGGVGYTF. The CDR3 DNA reads TGCGCCAGCATCGTTGCGCCCGGGGGAGGAGTTGGCTACACCTTC.